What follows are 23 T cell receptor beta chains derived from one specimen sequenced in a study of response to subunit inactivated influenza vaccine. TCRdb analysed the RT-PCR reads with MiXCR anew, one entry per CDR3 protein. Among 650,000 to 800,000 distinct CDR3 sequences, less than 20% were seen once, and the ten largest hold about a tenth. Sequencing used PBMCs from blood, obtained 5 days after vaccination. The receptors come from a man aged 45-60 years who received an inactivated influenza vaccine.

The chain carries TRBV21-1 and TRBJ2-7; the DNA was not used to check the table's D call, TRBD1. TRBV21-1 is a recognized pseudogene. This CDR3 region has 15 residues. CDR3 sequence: CASTPRGQETYEQYF. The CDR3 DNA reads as TGTGCCAGCACCCCCCGGGGACAGGAGACCTACGAGCAGTACTTC.

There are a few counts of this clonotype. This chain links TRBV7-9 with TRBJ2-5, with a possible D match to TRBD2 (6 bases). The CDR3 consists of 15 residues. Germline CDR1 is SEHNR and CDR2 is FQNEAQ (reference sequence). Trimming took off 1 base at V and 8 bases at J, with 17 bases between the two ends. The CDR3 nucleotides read TGTGCCAGCAGCTTAGGGGGGGACCGCTGGGGAACCCAGTACTTC. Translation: CASSLGGDRWGTQYF. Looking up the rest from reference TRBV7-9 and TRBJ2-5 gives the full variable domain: DTGVSQNPRHKITKRGQNVTFRCDPISEHNRLYWYRQTLGQGPEFLTYFQNEAQLEKSRLLSDRFSAERPKGSFSTLEIQRTEQGDSAMYLCASSLGGDRWGTQYFGPGTRLLVL.

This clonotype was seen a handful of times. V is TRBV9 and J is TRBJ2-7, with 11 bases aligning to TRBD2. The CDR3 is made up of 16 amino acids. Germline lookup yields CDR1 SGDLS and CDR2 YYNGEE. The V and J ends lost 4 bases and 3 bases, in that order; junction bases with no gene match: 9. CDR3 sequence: CASSPRPGLAVYEQYF. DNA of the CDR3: TGTGCCAGCAGCCCGAGGCCGGGACTAGCGGTCTACGAGCAGTACTTC.

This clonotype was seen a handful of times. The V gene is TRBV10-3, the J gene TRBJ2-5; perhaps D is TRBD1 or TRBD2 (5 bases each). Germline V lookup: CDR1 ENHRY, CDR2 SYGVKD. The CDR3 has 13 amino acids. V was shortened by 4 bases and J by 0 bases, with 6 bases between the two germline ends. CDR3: CAISVGDQETQYF. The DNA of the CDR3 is TGTGCCATCAGTGTGGGGGACCAAGAGACCCAGTACTTC.

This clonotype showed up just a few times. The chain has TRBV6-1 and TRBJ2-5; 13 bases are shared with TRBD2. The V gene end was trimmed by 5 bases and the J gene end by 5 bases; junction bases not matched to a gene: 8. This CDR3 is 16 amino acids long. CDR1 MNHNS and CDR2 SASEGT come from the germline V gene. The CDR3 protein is CASSRTSGGLRETQYF. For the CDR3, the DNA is TGTGCCAGCAGTCGGACTAGCGGGGGCTTGAGGGAGACCCAGTACTTC.

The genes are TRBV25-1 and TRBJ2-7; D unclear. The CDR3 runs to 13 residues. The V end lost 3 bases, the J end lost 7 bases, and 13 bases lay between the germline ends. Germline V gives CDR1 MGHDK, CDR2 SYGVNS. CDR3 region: CASSDVGLGEQYF. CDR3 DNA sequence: TGTGCCAGCAGTGACGTCGGGTTGGGTGAGCAGTACTTC.

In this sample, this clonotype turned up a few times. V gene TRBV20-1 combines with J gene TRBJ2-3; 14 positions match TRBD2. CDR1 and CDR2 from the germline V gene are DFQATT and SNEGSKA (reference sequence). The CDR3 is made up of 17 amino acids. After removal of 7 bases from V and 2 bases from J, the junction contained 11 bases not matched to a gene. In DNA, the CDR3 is TGCAGTGTTACAACACCGGGACTAGCGGGGGACACAGATACGCAGTATTTT. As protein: CSVTTPGLAGDTDTQYF.

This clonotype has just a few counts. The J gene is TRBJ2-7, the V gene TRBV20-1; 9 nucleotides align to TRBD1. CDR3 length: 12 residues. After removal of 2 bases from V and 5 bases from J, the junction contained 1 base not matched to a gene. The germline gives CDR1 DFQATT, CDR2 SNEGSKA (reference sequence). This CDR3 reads CSARRDRDEQYF. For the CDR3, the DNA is TGCAGTGCTAGACGGGACAGGGACGAGCAGTACTTC.

CDR3 bases: TGCAGTGCTAGAGATTTGGCTAGCGGGAGGAGCTACAATGAGCAGTTCTTC. It specifies CSARDLASGRSYNEQFF. The J gene is TRBJ2-1, the V gene TRBV20-1, with TRBD2 identical over 11 bases. V shed 0 bases and J 3 bases; nucleotides not matched to a gene: 7. The germline V gene encodes CDR1 DFQATT and CDR2 SNEGSKA (reference sequence). The length of the CDR3 is 17 residues.

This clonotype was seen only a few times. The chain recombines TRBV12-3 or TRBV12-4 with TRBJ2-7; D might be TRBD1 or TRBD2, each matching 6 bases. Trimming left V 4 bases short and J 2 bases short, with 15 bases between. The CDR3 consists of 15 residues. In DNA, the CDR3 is TGTGCCAGCAGTTCCCCGTGGGGGGCCACCTACGAGCAGTACTTC. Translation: CASSSPWGATYEQYF.

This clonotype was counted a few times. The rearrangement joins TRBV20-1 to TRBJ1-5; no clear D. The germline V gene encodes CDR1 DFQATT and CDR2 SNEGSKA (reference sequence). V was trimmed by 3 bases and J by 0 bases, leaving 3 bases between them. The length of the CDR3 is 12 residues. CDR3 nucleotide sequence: TGCAGTGCTAGCAATAGCAATCAGCCCCAGCATTTT. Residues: CSASNSNQPQHF.

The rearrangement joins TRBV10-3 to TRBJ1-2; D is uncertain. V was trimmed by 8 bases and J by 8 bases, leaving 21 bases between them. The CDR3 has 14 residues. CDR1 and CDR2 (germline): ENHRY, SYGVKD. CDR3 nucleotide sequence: TGTGCCATCTCCGATACTCTCGAGGTGGGGGGCTACACCTTC. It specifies CAISDTLEVGGYTF.

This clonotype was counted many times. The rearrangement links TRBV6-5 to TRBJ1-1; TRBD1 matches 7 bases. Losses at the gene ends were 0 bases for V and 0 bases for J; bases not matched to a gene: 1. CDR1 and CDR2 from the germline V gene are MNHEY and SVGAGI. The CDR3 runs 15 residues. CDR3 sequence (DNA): TGTGCCAGCAGTTACTCCGGGACAGTGAACACTGAAGCTTTCTTT. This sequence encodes CASSYSGTVNTEAFF.

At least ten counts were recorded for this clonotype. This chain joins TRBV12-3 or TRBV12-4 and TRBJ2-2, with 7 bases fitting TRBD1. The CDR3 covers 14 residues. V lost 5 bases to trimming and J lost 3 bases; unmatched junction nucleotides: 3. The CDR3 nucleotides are TGTGCCAGCAGTGGGGACAGTCACACCGGGGAGCTGTTTTTT. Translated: CASSGDSHTGELFF.

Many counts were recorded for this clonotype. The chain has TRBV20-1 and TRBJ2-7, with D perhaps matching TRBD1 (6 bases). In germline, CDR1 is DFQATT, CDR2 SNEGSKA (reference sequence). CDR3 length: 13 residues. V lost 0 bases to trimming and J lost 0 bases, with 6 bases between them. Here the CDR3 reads CSAREGASYEQYF. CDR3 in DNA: TGCAGTGCTAGAGAGGGGGCCTCCTACGAGCAGTACTTC.

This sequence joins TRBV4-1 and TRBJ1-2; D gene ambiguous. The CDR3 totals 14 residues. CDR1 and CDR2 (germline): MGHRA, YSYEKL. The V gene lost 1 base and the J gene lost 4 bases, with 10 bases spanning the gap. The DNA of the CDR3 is TGCGCCAGCAGCCAAGGGGATTTGAGCTATGGCTACACCTTC. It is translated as CASSQGDLSYGYTF.

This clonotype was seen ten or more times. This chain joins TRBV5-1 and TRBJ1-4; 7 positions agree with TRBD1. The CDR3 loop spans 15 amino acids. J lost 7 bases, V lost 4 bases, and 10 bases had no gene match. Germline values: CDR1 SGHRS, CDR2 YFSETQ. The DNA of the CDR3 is TGCGCCAGCAGCCGCTCTAGGGGGCATGGTGAAAAACTGTTTTTT. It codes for CASSRSRGHGEKLFF. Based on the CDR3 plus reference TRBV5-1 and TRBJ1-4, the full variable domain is KAGVTQTPRYLIKTRGQQVTLSCSPISGHRSVSWYQQTPGQGLQFLFEYFSETQRNKGNFPGRFSGRQFSNSRSEMNVSTLELGDSALYLCASSRSRGHGEKLFFGSGTQLSVL.

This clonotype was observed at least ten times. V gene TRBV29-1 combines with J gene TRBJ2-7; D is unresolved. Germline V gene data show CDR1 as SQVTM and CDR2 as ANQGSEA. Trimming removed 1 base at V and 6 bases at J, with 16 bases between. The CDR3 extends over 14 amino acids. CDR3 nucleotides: TGCAGCGTTGAAGCCGGACGGTCAAAGTCCGAGCAGTACTTC. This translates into CSVEAGRSKSEQYF.

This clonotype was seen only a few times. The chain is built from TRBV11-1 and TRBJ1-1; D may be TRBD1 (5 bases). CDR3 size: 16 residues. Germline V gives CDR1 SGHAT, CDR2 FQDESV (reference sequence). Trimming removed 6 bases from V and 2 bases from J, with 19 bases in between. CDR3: CASSPRPAGLNTEAFF. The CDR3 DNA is TGTGCCAGCAGTCCTCGTCCCGCAGGGCTTAACACTGAAGCTTTCTTT.

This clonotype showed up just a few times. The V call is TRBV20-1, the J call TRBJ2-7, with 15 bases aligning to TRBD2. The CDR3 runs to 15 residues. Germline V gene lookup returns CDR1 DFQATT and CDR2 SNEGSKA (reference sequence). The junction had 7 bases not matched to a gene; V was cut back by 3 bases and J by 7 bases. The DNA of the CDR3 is TGCAGTGCTAGGTCCCCGGGACTAGCGGGGGGAGAGCAGTACTTC. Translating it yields CSARSPGLAGGEQYF.

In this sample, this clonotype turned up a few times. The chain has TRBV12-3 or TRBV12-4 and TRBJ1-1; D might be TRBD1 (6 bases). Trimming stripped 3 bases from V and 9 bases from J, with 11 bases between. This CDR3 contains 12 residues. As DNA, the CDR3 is TGTGCCAGCAGTTTCCTACAGGGTCAAGCTTTCTTT. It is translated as CASSFLQGQAFF.

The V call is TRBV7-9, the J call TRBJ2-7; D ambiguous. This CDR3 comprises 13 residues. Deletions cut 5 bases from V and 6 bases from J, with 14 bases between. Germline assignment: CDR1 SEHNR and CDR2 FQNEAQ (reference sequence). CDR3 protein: CASSPASVGEQYF. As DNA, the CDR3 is TGTGCCAGCAGCCCAGCCAGCGTCGGCGAGCAGTACTTC.

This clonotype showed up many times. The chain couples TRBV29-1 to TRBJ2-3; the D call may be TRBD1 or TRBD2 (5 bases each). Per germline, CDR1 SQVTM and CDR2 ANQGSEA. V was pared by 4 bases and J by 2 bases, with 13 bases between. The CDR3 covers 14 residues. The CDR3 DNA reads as TGCAGCGTTGGTGAGGGGACGATCACAGATACGCAGTATTTT. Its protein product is CSVGEGTITDTQYF.